The 27 T cell receptor beta chains reported below all come from one sample, sequenced in a study of T-cell memory formation after mild COVID-19 (dated by TCRdb to the early 2020s). Receptors were amplified or captured by 5' RACE. The listed sequencing device is Illumina NovaSeq 6000. TCRdb took the public reads, trimmed them with fastp at Q25, ran MiXCR for clone calling and kept in-frame beta chains. Duplicate CDR3 protein sequences are folded into a single record with the most common DNA and genes. The table for this sample lists 450,000 or so distinct CDR3 sequences; roughly 20% of them were counted only once. Roughly 8% of the sample lies in the top ten. Sequences were obtained from PBMCs or a T cell subset sorted from them (not recorded which). The receptor set was obtained from an adult woman who had mild COVID-19 (a few samples of this study predate the infection). The sample titles of this study are shuffled in the database, so cell type and time point are left out; the donor was told from shared clones.

The chain combines TRBV20-1 with TRBJ1-1; D is uncertain. In germline, CDR1 is DFQATT, CDR2 SNEGSKA (reference sequence). The CDR3 has 13 residues. V shed 1 base and J shed 0 bases, with 6 bases lying between them. CDR3 in amino acids: CSARAPLNTEAFF. CDR3 bases: TGCAGTGCTAGAGCCCCCTTGAACACTGAAGCTTTCTTT.

This clonotype was found a few times. V is TRBV4-1 and J is TRBJ2-1; 11 nucleotides match TRBD1. Per the germline V gene, CDR1 is MGHRA and CDR2 is YSYEKL. The V gene end was trimmed by 0 bases and the J gene end by 6 bases; junction bases not matched to a gene: 10. The CDR3 has 18 residues. The CDR3 DNA reads as TGCGCCAGCAGCCAAGAGGGGACAGGGGGTAGGTACTCCAATGAGCAGTTCTTC. This codes for CASSQEGTGGRYSNEQFF.

The chain recombines TRBV6-1 with TRBJ2-7; D is undetermined. Germline-derived CDR1 and CDR2 are MNHNS and SASEGT. CDR3 size: 12 residues. The germline V and J ends were trimmed by 9 bases and 2 bases, with 11 bases remaining between them. This CDR3 is CASADATYEQYF. The DNA of the CDR3 is TGTGCCAGTGCGGACGCAACCTACGAGCAGTACTTC.

The chain joins TRBV6-2 or TRBV6-3 to TRBJ2-2, with 7 bases that match TRBD2. Germline V gene sequence: CDR1 MNHEY, CDR2 SVGEGT. V trimming: 5 bases; J trimming: 8 bases; junction bases outside the gene matches: 8. The CDR3 extends over 14 amino acids. CDR3 amino acids: CASSLVGRSGELFF. The CDR3 DNA is TGTGCCAGCAGTCTCGTCGGGAGGTCTGGGGAGCTGTTTTTT.

The chain has TRBV9 and TRBJ2-7; maybe TRBD2 (7 bases). The germline gives CDR1 SGDLS, CDR2 YYNGEE. Trimming took 3 bases from V and 7 from J, leaving 20 bases between them. The CDR3 loop spans 15 amino acids. DNA of the CDR3: TGTGCCAGCAGCGCACAGGGTTCGGGAGGATCGGAGCAGTACTTC. Protein: CASSAQGSGGSEQYF.

The chain links TRBV27 to TRBJ1-5; the match to TRBD1 covers 7 bases. Germline assignment: CDR1 MNHEY and CDR2 SMNVEV (reference sequence). The CDR3 runs 17 residues. The junction had 10 bases not matched to a gene; V was cut back by 3 bases and J by 2 bases. This CDR3 is CASSFIRGRGGNQPQHF. CDR3 DNA sequence: TGTGCCAGCAGTTTCATCAGGGGGAGGGGTGGCAATCAGCCCCAGCATTTT.

The chain couples TRBV29-1 to TRBJ2-1; unclear D gene. CDR3 length equals 15 residues. Germline lookup yields CDR1 SQVTM and CDR2 ANQGSEA. The ends were cut back, 2 bases at V and 1 base at J, with 12 bases in the middle. This CDR3 reads CSVELSDPSYNEQFF. For the CDR3, the DNA is TGCAGCGTTGAACTCTCCGATCCATCCTACAATGAGCAGTTCTTC.

This sequence joins TRBV7-9 and TRBJ1-1, with TRBD1 matching over 10 bases. Germline V gene lookup returns CDR1 SEHNR and CDR2 FQNEAQ (reference sequence). The CDR3 consists of 15 residues. V gave up 4 bases and J gave up 1 base; unmatched junction bases: 3. The DNA for the CDR3 is TGTGCCAGCAGCTGGAGACAGGGGGCGAACACTGAAGCTTTCTTT. Protein: CASSWRQGANTEAFF.

This clonotype has only a few counts. This chain joins TRBV25-1 and TRBJ2-5; 7 nucleotides agree with TRBD2. V lost 3 bases and J lost 5; bases outside the gene matches: 3. The CDR3 is 13 residues long. The V gene's germline CDR1 is MGHDK and CDR2 SYGVNS. The CDR3 protein is CASSDGGWETQYF. In nucleotides, the CDR3 is TGTGCCAGCAGTGACGGGGGGTGGGAGACCCAGTACTTC.

The gene calls are TRBV7-9 and TRBJ1-1, with D possibly matching TRBD1 (5 bases). CDR3 length: 16 residues. Germline lookup yields CDR1 SEHNR and CDR2 FQNEAQ (reference sequence). Trimming pared 4 bases from V and 6 bases from J, leaving 21 bases between. The CDR3 DNA follows: TGTGCCAGCAGCTCTCGTGGGGGGGAGATGAGCGCTGAAGCTTTCTTT. Its translation is CASSSRGGEMSAEAFF.

This clonotype was observed a few times. The CDR3 nucleotides read TGCGCCAGCAGCTTTGCCAGTAACTATGGCTACACCTTC. Its translation: CASSFASNYGYTF. The chain couples TRBV5-1 to TRBJ1-2, with D unresolved. Germline V lookup: CDR1 SGHRS, CDR2 YFSETQ. This CDR3 comprises 13 residues. The V end lost 2 bases, the J end lost 1 base, and 6 bases lay between the germline ends. The full variable domain, completed using reference TRBV5-1 and TRBJ1-2, is KAGVTQTPRYLIKTRGQQVTLSCSPISGHRSVSWYQQTPGQGLQFLFEYFSETQRNKGNFPGRFSGRQFSNSRSEMNVSTLELGDSALYLCASSFASNYGYTFGSGTRLTVV.

This clonotype has more than one count but fewer than ten. The CDR3 loop reads CASSPSGDNEQFF. The CDR3 DNA is TGTGCCAGCAGCCCGTCGGGGGACAATGAGCAGTTCTTC. The chain combines TRBV7-2 with TRBJ2-1; D possibly corresponds to TRBD2 (6 bases). Germline-derived CDR1 and CDR2 are SGHTA and FQGNSA. The CDR3 loop spans 13 amino acids. V was trimmed by 5 bases and J by 5 bases, leaving 10 bases between them.

This chain joins TRBV7-2 and TRBJ2-1; the match to TRBD2 covers 7 bases. The CDR3 is 11 amino acids. J gave up 10 bases and V 5 bases, and 2 bases lay outside the gene matches. CDR1 SGHTA and CDR2 FQGNSA come from the germline V gene. Here the CDR3 reads CASSPLAEQFF. The CDR3 DNA reads TGTGCCAGCAGCCCACTAGCGGAGCAGTTCTTC.

This clonotype was found a few times. The chain joins TRBV5-1 to TRBJ1-3, with a weak D call TRBD1 (6 bases). CDR1 is SGHRS, CDR2 YFSETQ, per germline. V lost 5 bases and J 0 bases, leaving 12 bases between the germline ends. The CDR3 totals 15 residues. The CDR3 is CASSRGAPSGNTIYF. The DNA for the CDR3 is TGCGCCAGCAGTCGGGGGGCGCCCTCTGGAAACACCATATATTTT.

The chain links TRBV20-1 to TRBJ1-5; D call uncertain. The CDR3 runs 17 residues. The V end was cut by 0 bases, the J end by 3 bases, with 18 bases between. Germline values: CDR1 DFQATT, CDR2 SNEGSKA (reference sequence). CDR3 coding DNA: TGCAGTGCTAGAGATAGCGGCGGCACATATCACAATCAGCCCCAGCATTTT. Protein product: CSARDSGGTYHNQPQHF.

CDR3 DNA sequence: TGTGCCAGCAGCCTCCCCTCAAACGAGCAGTACTTC. It codes for CASSLPSNEQYF. The chain is built from TRBV7-9 and TRBJ2-7; D ambiguous. Per the germline V gene, CDR1 is SEHNR and CDR2 is FQNEAQ (reference sequence). Trimming removed 5 bases at V and 5 bases at J, with 10 bases between. The CDR3 loop spans 12 amino acids. The full variable domain, its missing parts supplied by reference TRBV7-9 and TRBJ2-7, is DTGVSQNPRHKITKRGQNVTFRCDPISEHNRLYWYRQTLGQGPEFLTYFQNEAQLEKSRLLSDRFSAERPKGSFSTLEIQRTEQGDSAMYLCASSLPSNEQYFGPGTRLTVT.

V usage is TRBV13 and J usage is TRBJ2-1, with 8 nucleotides matching TRBD2. Germline CDR1 is PRHDT and CDR2 is FYEKMQ (reference sequence). V gave up 0 bases and J gave up 5 bases; unmatched junction bases: 3. The CDR3 is made up of 15 amino acids. Written as DNA, the CDR3 is TGTGCCAGCAGCTTAGGCGGGAGGGGCCACAATGAGCAGTTCTTC. Its translation is CASSLGGRGHNEQFF.

The chain uses TRBV6-2 or TRBV6-3 and TRBJ2-1, with 8 bases lining up with TRBD1. Looked up from germline, CDR1 is MNHEY and CDR2 is SVGEGT. This CDR3 has 16 residues. The J segment lost 1 base and the V segment lost 6 bases, leaving 8 bases of the junction unmatched. The chain's CDR3 is CASRTYRGESYNEQFF. CDR3 nucleotide sequence: TGTGCCAGCAGAACCTACAGGGGGGAATCCTACAATGAGCAGTTCTTC.

The chain carries TRBV12-3 or TRBV12-4 and TRBJ2-2; D possibly corresponds to TRBD2 (6 bases). Trimming removed 1 base at V and 5 bases at J, with 11 bases between. The CDR3 is made up of 15 amino acids. CDR3 sequence: CASSLGLGRTGELFF. CDR3 coding DNA: TGTGCCAGCAGTTTAGGACTAGGTCGGACCGGGGAGCTGTTTTTT.

The sample holds a few counts of this clonotype. The chain employs TRBV5-5 and TRBJ1-4; TRBD1 aligns across 9 bases. J gave up 6 bases and V 4 bases, and 10 bases lay outside the gene matches. The CDR3 extends over 16 amino acids. Germline V gives CDR1 SGHKS, CDR2 YYEKEE (reference sequence). This CDR3 is CASSHLQQGAHEKLFF. DNA for the CDR3: TGTGCCAGCAGCCACTTACAACAGGGGGCGCATGAAAAACTGTTTTTT.

This chain uses TRBV20-1 with TRBJ1-5, with a tentative D call TRBD1 (6 bases). The V end was cut by 3 bases, the J end by 5 bases, with 17 bases between. Looked up from germline, CDR1 is DFQATT and CDR2 is SNEGSKA (reference sequence). The CDR3 loop spans 15 amino acids. CDR3 protein: CSASRAGVMDQPQHF. As DNA, the CDR3 is TGCAGTGCTAGTAGGGCAGGGGTGATGGATCAGCCCCAGCATTTT.

The rearrangement links TRBV7-9 to TRBJ2-1, with no clear D. CDR3 length equals 12 residues. V lost 6 bases, J lost 9 bases, and 12 bases lay in between. The germline V gene encodes CDR1 SEHNR and CDR2 FQNEAQ (reference sequence). The CDR3 sequence: CASSPQDPEQFF. The CDR3 bases are TGTGCCAGCAGTCCCCAAGACCCTGAGCAGTTCTTC. Drawing the rest from reference TRBV7-9 and TRBJ2-1, the complete variable domain is DTGVSQNPRHKITKRGQNVTFRCDPISEHNRLYWYRQTLGQGPEFLTYFQNEAQLEKSRLLSDRFSAERPKGSFSTLEIQRTEQGDSAMYLCASSPQDPEQFFGPGTRLTVL.

This clonotype has at least ten counts. The rearrangement joins TRBV12-3 or TRBV12-4 to TRBJ2-1; 8 positions match TRBD1. With V trimmed by 5 bases and J by 5 bases, 8 bases remained unmatched. The CDR3 covers 15 residues. The CDR3 nucleotides are TGTGCCAGCAGTCTAGGACAGGGCTGGGACAATGAGCAGTTCTTC. Residues: CASSLGQGWDNEQFF.

This clonotype was counted only a few times. Written as DNA, the CDR3 is TGTGCCAGCAGCTCACAGGGGGATAGCAATCAGCCCCAGCATTTT. It specifies CASSSQGDSNQPQHF. The chain is built from TRBV7-2 and TRBJ1-5; 8 positions match TRBD1. CDR3 length equals 15 residues. The V gene's germline CDR1 is SGHTA and CDR2 FQGNSA. Germline trimming cut 4 bases from V and 0 bases from J; bases unmatched to any gene: 2.

This CDR3 reads CASSLVPSGRPVETQYF. DNA for the CDR3: TGTGCCAGCAGCTTGGTTCCAAGCGGGAGGCCCGTCGAGACCCAGTACTTC. V is TRBV5-4 and J is TRBJ2-5; 9 bases align to TRBD2. The V and J ends lost 0 bases and 5 bases, in that order; junction bases with no gene match: 11. Germline CDR1 SGHNT, CDR2 YYREEE (reference sequence). CDR3 length: 17 amino acids.

The chain couples TRBV2 to TRBJ2-5, with D possibly matching TRBD2 (6 bases). Germline loops: CDR1 SNHLY, CDR2 FYNNEI. V gave up 5 bases and J gave up 9 bases, with 19 bases separating them. This CDR3 is 14 amino acids long. In nucleotides, the CDR3 is TGTGCCAGCAGTCAGGGACTGCCTCCCGGCTCCCAGTACTTC. Amino acids: CASSQGLPPGSQYF.

The sample holds a few counts of this clonotype. The chain joins TRBV7-9 to TRBJ2-1; unclear D gene. The CDR3 spans 14 residues. Between the trimmed V and J ends, which lost 2 bases and 3 bases, there was a span of 8 bases. Per germline, CDR1 SEHNR and CDR2 FQNEAQ (reference sequence). Here the CDR3 reads CASSLRSIYNEQFF. The CDR3 nucleotides are TGTGCCAGCAGCTTAAGGTCTATCTACAATGAGCAGTTCTTC.